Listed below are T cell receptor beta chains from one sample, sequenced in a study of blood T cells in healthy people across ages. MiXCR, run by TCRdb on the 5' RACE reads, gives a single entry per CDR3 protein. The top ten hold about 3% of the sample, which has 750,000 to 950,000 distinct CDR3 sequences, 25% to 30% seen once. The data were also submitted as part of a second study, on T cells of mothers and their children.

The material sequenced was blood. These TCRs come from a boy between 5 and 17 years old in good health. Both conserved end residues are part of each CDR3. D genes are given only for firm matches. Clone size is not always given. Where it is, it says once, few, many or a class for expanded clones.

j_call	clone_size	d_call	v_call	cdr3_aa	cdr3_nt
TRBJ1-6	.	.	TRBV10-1	CANGGPLQESYNSPLHF	TGCGCCAACGGCGGGCCTCTTCAAGAGTCCTATAATTCACCCCTCCACTTT
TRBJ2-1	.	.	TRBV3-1	CASSQGAPGHYNEQFF	TGTGCCAGCAGCCAAGGAGCTCCGGGACACTACAATGAGCAGTTCTTC
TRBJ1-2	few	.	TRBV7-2	CASSLVQGIVGYTF	TGTGCCAGCAGCTTAGTCCAGGGAATCGTGGGCTACACCTTC
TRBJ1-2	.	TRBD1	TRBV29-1	CSVGTGGHGYTF	TGCAGCGTAGGGACAGGAGGACATGGCTACACCTTC
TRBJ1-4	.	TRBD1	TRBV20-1	CSARDRAAYFNEKLFF	TGCAGTGCTAGGGACAGGGCGGCCTACTTTAATGAAAAACTGTTTTTT
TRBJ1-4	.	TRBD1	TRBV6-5	CASSPDRGEKLFF	TGTGCCAGCAGCCCGGACAGGGGTGAAAAACTGTTTTTT
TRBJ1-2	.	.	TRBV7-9	CASISLGSGYTF	TGTGCCAGCATCTCCTTAGGGAGTGGCTACACCTTC
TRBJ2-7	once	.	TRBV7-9	CASSIPGPGSGPYEQYF	TGTGCCAGCAGCATCCCCGGGCCGGGGAGTGGACCCTACGAGCAGTACTTC
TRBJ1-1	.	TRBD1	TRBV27	CASSTGQGHVGVTEAFF	TGTGCCAGCAGTACGGGACAGGGACATGTCGGGGTCACTGAAGCTTTCTTT
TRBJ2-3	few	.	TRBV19	CASSIVLTPDTQYF	TGTGCCAGTAGTATTGTTCTCACTCCAGATACGCAGTATTTT
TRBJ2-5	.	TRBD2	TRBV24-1	CATIPAGDSETQYF	TGTGCCACCATTCCGGCGGGGGACTCTGAGACCCAGTACTTC
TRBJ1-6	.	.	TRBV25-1	CASSAQYSPLHF	TGTGCCAGCAGCGCCCAGTATTCACCCCTCCACTTT
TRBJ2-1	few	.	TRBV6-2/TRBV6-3	CASSDRRGTYNEQFF	TGTGCCAGCAGTGACCGGAGGGGAACCTACAATGAGCAGTTCTTC
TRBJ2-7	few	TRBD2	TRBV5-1	CASSSPGTSGPYEQYF	TGCGCCAGCAGCTCGCCAGGGACTAGCGGTCCCTACGAGCAGTACTTC
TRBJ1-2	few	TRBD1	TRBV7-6	CASSSGTGGAGYGYTF	TGTGCCAGCAGCTCCGGGACAGGGGGCGCGGGCTATGGCTACACCTTC
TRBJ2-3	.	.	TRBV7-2	CASSRNGRGPITDTQYF	TGTGCCAGCAGCAGAAACGGGCGGGGGCCGATCACAGATACGCAGTATTTT